This TCR beta chain was found in a study of T-cell reconstitution after alpha-beta-depleted transplantation in children. The library targeted TCRbeta and was prepared with unique molecular identifiers. TCRdb independently ran MiXCR on the PCR reads; one entry per CDR3 protein. The sample lists 640,000 or so distinct CDR3 sequences; roughly 15% were seen once. The CDR3 runs to 16 residues. The germline CDR1 and CDR2 sequences are SGHKS and YYEKEE (reference sequence). Losses at the gene ends were 4 bases for V and 3 bases for J; bases not matched to a gene: 11. This clonotype has at least ten counts. This chain uses TRBV5-5 with TRBJ2-3, with 7 bases aligning to TRBD1. The starting material was PBMCs from the stem cell graft donor, obtained from the stem cell graft. This TCR was recovered from a human donor who donated a stem cell graft to a child with acute myeloid leukemia. CDR3 coding DNA: TGTGCCAGCAGCGGCAGGCAGGGGGATTATACAGATACGCAGTATTTT. It translates to CASSGRQGDYTDTQYF.